Below, 3 T cell receptor beta chains from the same sample are listed, as sequenced in a study of T-cell memory formation after mild COVID-19. Via MiXCR, TCRdb re-called the 5' RACE reads, giving one row per CDR3 protein. The sample has 250,000 to 300,000 distinct CDR3 sequences, approximately 18% seen once. The sequenced material came from PBMCs or a T cell subset sorted from them (not recorded which). The receptors here all came from a young man who had mild COVID-19 (a few samples of this study predate the infection). Cell type and time point are not known.

The chain carries TRBV4-3 and TRBJ2-7; TRBD1 matches 7 bases. Germline trimming cut 0 bases from V and 4 bases from J; bases unmatched to any gene: 6. The CDR3 covers 15 residues. Germline V gives CDR1 LGHNA, CDR2 YSLEER. CDR3 in DNA: TGCGCCAGCAGCCAAGACAGGGGGTTACTGTACGAGCAGTACGTC. Its protein product is CASSQDRGLLYEQYV.

This clonotype turned up a few times. The CDR3 reads CSASDHLAGGYEQYF. In DNA form, the CDR3 reads TGCAGTGCTAGCGATCACTTAGCGGGGGGCTACGAGCAGTACTTC. The chain links TRBV20-1 to TRBJ2-7; TRBD2 aligns across 10 bases. V was pared by 3 bases and J by 3 bases, with 8 bases of the junction left unmatched. The germline V gene encodes CDR1 DFQATT and CDR2 SNEGSKA (reference sequence). The CDR3 is made up of 15 amino acids.

This chain connects TRBV10-2 to TRBJ1-2; D remains ambiguous. Germline loops: CDR1 WSHSY, CDR2 SAAADI. This CDR3 has 13 amino acids. Trimming pared 4 bases from V and 5 bases from J, leaving 11 bases between. The CDR3 DNA reads as TGCGCCAGCAGTGTAGGCGGTCTTTATGGCTACACCTTC. It codes for CASSVGGLYGYTF.